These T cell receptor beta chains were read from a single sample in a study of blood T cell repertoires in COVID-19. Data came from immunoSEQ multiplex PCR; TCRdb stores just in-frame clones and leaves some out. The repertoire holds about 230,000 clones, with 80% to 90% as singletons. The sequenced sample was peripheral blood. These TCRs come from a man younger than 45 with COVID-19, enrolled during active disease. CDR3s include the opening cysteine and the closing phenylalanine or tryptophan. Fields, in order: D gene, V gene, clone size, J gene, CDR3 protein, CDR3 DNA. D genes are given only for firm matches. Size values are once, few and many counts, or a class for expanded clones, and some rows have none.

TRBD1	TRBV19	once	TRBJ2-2	CASSRDRVTGELFF	TGTGCCAGTAGCAGGGACAGGGTCACCGGGGAGCTGTTTTTT
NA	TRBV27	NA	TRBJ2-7	CASSLLHDGSPYEQYF	TGTGCCAGCAGTTTACTACACGACGGGAGTCCCTACGAGCAGTACTTC
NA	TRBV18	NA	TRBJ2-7	CASSPPNSFSYEQYF	TGTGCCAGCTCACCACCTAACAGTTTCTCTTACGAGCAGTACTTC
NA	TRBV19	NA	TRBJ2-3	CASRGPSTDTQYF	TGTGCCAGTCGAGGGCCAAGTACAGATACGCAGTATTTT
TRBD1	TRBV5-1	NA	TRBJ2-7	CASSSSFWDSPYEQYF	TGCGCCAGCAGCTCAAGTTTTTGGGACAGCCCCTACGAGCAGTACTTC
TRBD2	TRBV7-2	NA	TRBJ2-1	CASSKLAGGGNEQFF	TGTGCCAGCAGCAAACTAGCGGGAGGAGGCAATGAGCAGTTCTTC
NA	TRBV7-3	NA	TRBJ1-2	CATPEAPVPNYGYTF	TGTGCCACCCCCGAGGCCCCCGTCCCGAACTATGGCTACACCTTC
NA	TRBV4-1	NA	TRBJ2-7	CARSPSDYEQYF	TGCGCCAGATCCCCTTCAGATTACGAGCAGTACTTC
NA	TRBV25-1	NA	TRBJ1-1	CASSERQAGGNTEAFF	TGTGCCAGCAGTGAAAGACAGGCTGGGGGGAACACTGAAGCTTTCTTT
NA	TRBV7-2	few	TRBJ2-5	CASSLGGQQETQYF	TGTGCCAGCAGCTTAGGTGGACAGCAAGAGACCCAGTACTTC
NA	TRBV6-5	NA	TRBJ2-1	CASTQDRNNEQFF	TGTGCCAGCACCCAGGACAGAAACAATGAGCAGTTCTTC
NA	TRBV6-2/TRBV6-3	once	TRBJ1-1	CASSILTEAFF	TGTGCCAGCAGTATACTCACTGAAGCTTTCTTT
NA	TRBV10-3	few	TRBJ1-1	CAISQDLRGRWVNTEAFF	TGTGCCATCAGTCAGGACCTTCGAGGGAGGTGGGTGAACACTGAAGCTTTCTTT
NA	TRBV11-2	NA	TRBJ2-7	CASSPLRYTLAFEQYF	TGTGCCAGCAGCCCGCTACGGTACACCCTAGCGTTCGAGCAGTACTTC
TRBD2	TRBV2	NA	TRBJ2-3	CASREAGGPTDTQYF	TGTGCCAGCAGGGAGGCGGGGGGGCCTACAGATACGCAGTATTTT
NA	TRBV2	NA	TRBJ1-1	CASMGSLMNTEAFF	TGTGCCAGCATGGGCAGCCTAATGAACACTGAAGCTTTCTTT
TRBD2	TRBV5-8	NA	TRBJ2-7	CASSLKRLAGPYEQYF	TGTGCCAGCAGCTTGAAGAGGCTAGCGGGGCCCTACGAGCAGTACTTC
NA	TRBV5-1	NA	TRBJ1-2	CASSLVQGGNYGYTF	TGCGCCAGCAGTCTCGTCCAGGGAGGAAACTATGGCTACACCTTC
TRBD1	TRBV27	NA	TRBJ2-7	CASSYTGGYEQYF	TGTGCCAGCAGTTACACAGGGGGCTACGAGCAGTACTTC
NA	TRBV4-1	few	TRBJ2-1	CASSQVTGPYNEQFF	TGCGCCAGCAGCCAAGTAACGGGTCCTTACAATGAGCAGTTCTTC
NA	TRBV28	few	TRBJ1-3	CASRDSRFSGNTIYF	TGTGCCAGCAGGGACAGCCGCTTCTCTGGAAACACCATATATTTT
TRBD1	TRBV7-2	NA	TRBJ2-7	CASSSYRGPGYEQYF	TGTGCCAGCAGCTCATACAGGGGGCCCGGCTACGAGCAGTACTTC
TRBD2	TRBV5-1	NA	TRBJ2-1	CASSPWGLADTYNEQFF	TGCGCCAGCAGCCCGTGGGGACTAGCGGATACCTACAATGAGCAGTTCTTC
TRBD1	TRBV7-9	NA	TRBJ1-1	CASSSRQGALMAFF	TGTGCCAGCAGCTCGAGACAGGGGGCTTTAATGGCTTTCTTT
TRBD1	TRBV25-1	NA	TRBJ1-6	CASSEPSGGLSYNSPLHF	TGTGCCAGCAGTGAACCGTCAGGGGGCTTATCCTATAATTCACCCCTCCACTTT
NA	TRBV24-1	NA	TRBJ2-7	CATSDSTGFYEQYF	TGTGCCACCAGTGACAGTACAGGGTTCTACGAGCAGTACTTC
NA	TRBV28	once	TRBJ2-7	CASSFRGSGEQYF	TGTGCCAGCAGTTTCCGAGGGTCGGGCGAGCAGTACTTC
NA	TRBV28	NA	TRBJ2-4	CASSPPGQGSKLAKNIQYF	TGTGCCAGCAGCCCCCCGGGACAAGGCTCGAAGCTAGCCAAAAACATTCAGTACTTC
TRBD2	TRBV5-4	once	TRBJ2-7	CASSLGLSSGPSYEQYF	TGTGCCAGCAGCTTGGGTCTTTCTAGCGGGCCGTCCTACGAGCAGTACTTC
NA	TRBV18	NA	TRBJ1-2	CASSPRRDPTPHGYTF	TGTGCCAGCTCACCACGGCGGGACCCCACACCTCATGGCTACACCTTC
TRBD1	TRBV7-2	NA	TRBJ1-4	CASSLETGPEKLFF	TGTGCCAGCAGCTTAGAGACAGGGCCCGAAAAACTGTTTTTT
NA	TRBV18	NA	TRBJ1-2	CASSPLERGGQSYGYTF	TGTGCCAGCTCACCCCTCGAAAGGGGCGGTCAAAGCTATGGCTACACCTTC
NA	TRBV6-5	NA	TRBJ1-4	CASSYGARREKLFF	TGTGCCAGCAGTTACGGGGCGCGTAGGGAAAAACTGTTTTTT
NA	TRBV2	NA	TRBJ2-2	CASSDRTGTVRGAGELFF	TGTGCCAGCAGTGACCGGACAGGGACGGTACGGGGGGCCGGGGAGCTGTTTTTT
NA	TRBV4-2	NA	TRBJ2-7	CASSQDPRTGPTYEQYF	TGTGCCAGCAGCCAAGATCCCCGGACTGGACCTACCTACGAGCAGTACTTC
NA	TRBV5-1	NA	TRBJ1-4	CASSAGLGEKLFF	TGCGCCAGCAGCGCGGGGCTCGGAGAAAAACTGTTTTTT
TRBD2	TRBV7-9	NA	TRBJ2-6	CASSLARGTGANVLTF	TGTGCCAGCAGCTTAGCGCGGGGGACTGGGGCCAACGTCCTGACTTTC
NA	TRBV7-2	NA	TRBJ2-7	CASSSQGYEQYF	TGTGCCAGCAGCTCTCAGGGCTACGAGCAGTACTTC
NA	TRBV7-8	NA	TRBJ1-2	CASSLDGRPFIYGYTF	TGTGCCAGCAGCTTAGACGGCAGGCCTTTTATTTATGGCTACACCTTC
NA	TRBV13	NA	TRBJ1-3	CASSFTGLSGNTIYF	TGTGCCAGCAGCTTCACAGGCCTCTCTGGAAACACCATATATTTT
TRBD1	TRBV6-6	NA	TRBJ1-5	CASCSQGQGQQPQHF	TGTGCCAGCTGTTCTCAGGGACAGGGACAGCAGCCCCAGCATTTT
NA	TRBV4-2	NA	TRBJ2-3	CASSQVGGGPDTQYF	TGTGCCAGCAGCCAAGTGGGGGGGGGCCCAGATACGCAGTATTTT
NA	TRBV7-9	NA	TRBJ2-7	CASSLGRGSWDEQYF	TGTGCCAGCAGCTTAGGTCGGGGTTCGTGGGACGAGCAGTACTTC
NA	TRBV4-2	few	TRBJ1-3	CASSQERVFSGNTIYF	TGTGCCAGCAGCCAAGAACGGGTCTTCTCTGGAAACACCATATATTTT
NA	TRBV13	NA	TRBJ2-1	CASSLEGVGSNEQFF	TGTGCCAGCAGCTTAGAGGGAGTCGGGTCCAATGAGCAGTTCTTC
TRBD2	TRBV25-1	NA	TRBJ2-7	CASSETLAGDYEQYF	TGTGCCAGCAGTGAAACCCTAGCGGGAGACTACGAGCAGTACTTC
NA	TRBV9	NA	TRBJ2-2	CASSEGDTWGELFF	TGTGCCAGCAGCGAGGGGGACACCTGGGGGGAGCTGTTTTTT
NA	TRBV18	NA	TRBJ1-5	CASSPKHGAGGNQPQHF	TGTGCCAGCTCACCAAAACACGGCGCGGGGGGTAATCAGCCCCAGCATTTT
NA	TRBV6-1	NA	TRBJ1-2	CASSDSGQGRVYGYTF	TGTGCCAGCAGTGATTCGGGGCAGGGGAGAGTCTATGGCTACACCTTC
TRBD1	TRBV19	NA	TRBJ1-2	CASSIRGTGSYGYTF	TGTGCCAGTAGTATTCGCGGGACAGGGTCTTATGGCTACACCTTC
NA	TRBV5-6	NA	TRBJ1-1	CASSPGAPFAEAFF	TGTGCCAGCAGCCCAGGGGCCCCGTTCGCTGAAGCTTTCTTT
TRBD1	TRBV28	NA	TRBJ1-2	CASSSVHRGFGGYTF	TGTGCCAGCAGTTCTGTTCACAGGGGGTTCGGCGGCTACACCTTC
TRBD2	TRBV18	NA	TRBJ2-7	CASSPAAGDYYEQYF	TGTGCCAGCTCACCAGCAGCGGGGGACTACTACGAGCAGTACTTC
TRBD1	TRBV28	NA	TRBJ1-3	CASSLEQGGNTIYF	TGTGCCAGCAGTTTGGAACAGGGGGGGAACACCATATATTTT